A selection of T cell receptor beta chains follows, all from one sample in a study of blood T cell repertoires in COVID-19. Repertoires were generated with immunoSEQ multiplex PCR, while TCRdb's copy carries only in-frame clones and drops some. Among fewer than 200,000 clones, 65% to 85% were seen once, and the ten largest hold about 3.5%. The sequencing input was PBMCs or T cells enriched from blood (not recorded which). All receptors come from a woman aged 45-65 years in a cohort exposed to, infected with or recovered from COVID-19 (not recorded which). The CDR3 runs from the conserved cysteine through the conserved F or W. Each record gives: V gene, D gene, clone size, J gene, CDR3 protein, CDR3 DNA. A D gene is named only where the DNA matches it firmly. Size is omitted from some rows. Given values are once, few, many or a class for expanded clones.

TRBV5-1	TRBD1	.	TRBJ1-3	CASSQTGTGNTIYF	TGCGCCAGCAGCCAGACAGGGACTGGAAACACCATATATTTT
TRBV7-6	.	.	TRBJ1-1	CASSLGGTMNTEAFF	TGTGCCAGCAGCTTAGGGGGCACCATGAACACTGAAGCTTTCTTT
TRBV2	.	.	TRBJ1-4	CASSEGRMGEKLFF	TGTGCCAGCAGTGAAGGGAGGATGGGTGAAAAACTGTTTTTT
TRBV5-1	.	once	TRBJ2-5	CASSLVSGQETQYF	TGCGCCAGCAGCTTGGTTAGCGGACAAGAGACCCAGTACTTC
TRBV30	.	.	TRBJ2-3	CAWSSGSTDTQYF	TGTGCCTGGAGTTCGGGGAGCACAGATACGCAGTATTTT
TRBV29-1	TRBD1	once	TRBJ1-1	CSVVTRGTGTGNTEAFF	TGCAGCGTGGTAACCCGCGGGACAGGGACGGGGAACACTGAAGCTTTCTTT
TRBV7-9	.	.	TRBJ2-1	CASSSITWTNFNEQFF	TGTGCCAGCAGCTCGATAACCTGGACTAATTTCAATGAGCAGTTCTTC
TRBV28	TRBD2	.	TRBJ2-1	CASSPEWTSQQFF	TGTGCCAGCAGTCCGGAATGGACTAGCCAGCAGTTCTTC
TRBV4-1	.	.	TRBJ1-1	CASSQGWALNTEAFF	TGCGCCAGCAGCCAAGGATGGGCCTTGAACACTGAAGCTTTCTTT
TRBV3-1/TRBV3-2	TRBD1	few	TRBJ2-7	CASSQDMRGRQYF	TGTGCCAGCAGCCAAGATATGAGGGGGCGGCAGTACTTC
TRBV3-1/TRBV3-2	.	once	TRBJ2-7	CASSQDPGELDEQYF	TGTGCCAGCAGCCAAGATCCAGGGGAGTTGGACGAGCAGTACTTC
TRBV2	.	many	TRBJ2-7	CASTLESPLSYEQYF	TGTGCCAGCACCCTGGAGAGCCCACTATCCTACGAGCAGTACTTC
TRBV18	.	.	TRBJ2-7	CASSGAGYEQYF	TGTGCCAGCTCAGGGGCTGGTTACGAGCAGTACTTC
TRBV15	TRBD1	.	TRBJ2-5	CATSRSTGKETQYF	TGTGCCACCAGCAGATCGACAGGGAAGGAGACCCAGTACTTC
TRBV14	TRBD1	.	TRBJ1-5	CASSPRDRGLRDQPQHF	TGTGCCAGCAGCCCTAGGGACAGGGGGCTTCGCGATCAGCCCCAGCATTTT
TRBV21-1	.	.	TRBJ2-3	CASSKERGMASSGGTDTQYF	TGTGCCAGCAGCAAAGAACGAGGAATGGCCAGTAGCGGGGGCACAGATACGCAGTATTTT
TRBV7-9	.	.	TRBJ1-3	CASSFSGVNADTIYF	TGTGCCAGCAGCTTTTCAGGGGTTAATGCCGACACCATATATTTT
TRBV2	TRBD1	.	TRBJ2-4	CASRRTGTENIQYF	TGTGCCAGCAGAAGGACAGGGACGGAAAACATTCAGTACTTC
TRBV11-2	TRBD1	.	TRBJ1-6	CASSPTGGPQPLHF	TGTGCCAGCAGCCCTACAGGGGGCCCCCAACCCCTCCACTTT
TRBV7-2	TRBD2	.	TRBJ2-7	CASSSRGSGSRYEQYF	TGTGCCAGCAGCTCGCGGGGTAGCGGGAGTAGGTACGAGCAGTACTTC
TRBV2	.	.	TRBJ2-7	CASSGSSYEQYF	TGTGCCAGCAGCGGGAGTTCCTACGAGCAGTACTTC
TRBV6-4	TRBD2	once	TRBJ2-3	CASRRTSGGSDTQYF	TGTGCCAGCAGAAGGACTAGCGGGGGGTCAGATACGCAGTATTTT
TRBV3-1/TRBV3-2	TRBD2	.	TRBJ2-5	CASSPGRTSGSETQYF	TGTGCCAGCAGCCCGGGGAGGACTAGCGGGAGTGAGACCCAGTACTTC
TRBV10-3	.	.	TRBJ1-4	CAISESRNEKLFF	TGTGCCATCAGTGAGAGCAGGAATGAAAAACTGTTTTTT
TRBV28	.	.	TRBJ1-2	CASSPPTGRYGYTF	TGTGCCAGCAGCCCCCCAACGGGAAGATATGGCTACACCTTC
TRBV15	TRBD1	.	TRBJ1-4	CATSRGTGHEKLFF	TGTGCCACCAGCAGAGGGACAGGGCACGAAAAACTGTTTTTT
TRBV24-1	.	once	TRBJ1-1	CATSDARGGVTEAFF	TGTGCCACCAGTGATGCACGGGGGGGGGTCACTGAAGCTTTCTTT
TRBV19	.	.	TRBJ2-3	CASSAGRDTQYF	TGTGCCAGTAGTGCCGGGAGAGATACGCAGTATTTT
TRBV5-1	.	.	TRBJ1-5	CASSQNPSDQPQHF	TGCGCCAGCAGCCAAAATCCATCAGATCAGCCCCAGCATTTT
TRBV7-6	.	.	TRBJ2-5	CASRLSVLARETQYF	TGTGCCAGCAGACTCTCTGTACTAGCCCGAGAGACCCAGTACTTC
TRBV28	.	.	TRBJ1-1	CASNREDNTEAFF	TGTGCCAGCAACAGGGAAGACAACACTGAAGCTTTCTTT
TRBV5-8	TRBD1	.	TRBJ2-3	CASSLDRDSRTDTQYF	TGTGCCAGCAGCTTGGATCGGGACAGCCGCACAGATACGCAGTATTTT
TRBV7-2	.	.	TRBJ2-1	CASSSIAASYNEQFF	TGTGCCAGCAGCTCAATAGCGGCGTCCTACAATGAGCAGTTCTTC
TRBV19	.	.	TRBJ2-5	CASSAGGLGETQYF	TGTGCCAGTAGTGCCGGGGGTTTGGGGGAGACCCAGTACTTC
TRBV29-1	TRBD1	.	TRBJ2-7	CSVKGQQEKSYEQYF	TGCAGCGTGAAGGGACAGCAAGAAAAATCCTACGAGCAGTACTTC
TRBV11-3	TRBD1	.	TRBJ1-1	CASSLGQGAGRAFF	TGTGCCAGCAGCTTGGGACAGGGGGCGGGAAGAGCTTTCTTT
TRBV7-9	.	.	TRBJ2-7	CASRDSYEQYF	TGTGCCAGCAGGGACAGCTACGAGCAGTACTTC
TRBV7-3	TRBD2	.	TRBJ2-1	CASSWDYSYNEQFF	TGTGCCAGCAGCTGGGACTACTCCTACAATGAGCAGTTCTTC
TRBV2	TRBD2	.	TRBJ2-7	CASSDRTSGYEQYF	TGTGCCAGCAGTGACCGGACTAGCGGCTACGAGCAGTACTTC
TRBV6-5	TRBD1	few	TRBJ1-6	CASILGDRGFSPLHF	TGTGCCAGCATCCTGGGGGACAGGGGGTTTTCACCCCTCCACTTT
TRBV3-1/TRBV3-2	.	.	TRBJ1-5	CASSQEGRDNQPQHF	TGTGCCAGCAGCCAAGAAGGGCGGGACAATCAGCCCCAGCATTTT
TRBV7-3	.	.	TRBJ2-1	CASSPGTLSSYNEQFF	TGTGCCAGCAGTCCCGGGACATTGAGCTCCTACAATGAGCAGTTCTTC